There are many counts of the clone carrying this T cell receptor (beta chain). V was pared by 1 base and J by 3 bases, with 9 bases between. CDR1 LGHNA and CDR2 YSLEER come from the germline V gene. The CDR3 loop spans 14 amino acids. The data were taken from a study of T cells in localized non-small cell lung cancer. Produced via immunoSEQ multiplex PCR; TCRdb's table is partial and in-frame only. The table includes under 95,000 clones, 80% detected once. The V and J genes are TRBV4-3 and TRBJ2-5, with D maybe TRBD2 (5 bases). The sample in question was peripheral blood, obtained before any cancer treatment. The sequence was collected from a female donor over 55 with stage I lung adenocarcinoma. The CDR3 sequence: CASSQASGEETQYF. CDR3 DNA: TGCGCCAGCAGCCAAGCGTCCGGGGAAGAGACCCAGTACTTC.